These T cell receptor beta chains were read from a single sample in a study of cytomegalovirus exposure and HLA in healthy donors. TCRdb keeps only in-frame clones here, not all; method: immunoSEQ multiplex PCR. This sample has about 84,000 clones; around four fifths occur once, and the top ten carry roughly 2.5%. Sample: PBMCs. The receptors come from a male donor in good health and CMV-seropositive. CDR3s include the opening cysteine and the closing phenylalanine or tryptophan. The order of the fields is clone size, V gene, D gene, J gene, CDR3 protein, CDR3 DNA. A D gene is named only where the DNA matches it firmly. The size entry is marked missing in some rows and otherwise reads once, few, many or a size class.

size: once
V: TRBV7-3
D: TRBD2
J: TRBJ2-4
CDR3: CASSPQAGSIQYF
DNA: TGTGCCAGCAGCCCACAAGCGGGGAGCATTCAGTACTTC

size: -
V: TRBV5-1
D: -
J: TRBJ1-3
CDR3: CASSPLGPGNTIYF
DNA: TGCGCCAGCAGCCCGTTGGGGCCCGGAAACACCATATATTTT

size: -
V: TRBV9
D: -
J: TRBJ1-1
CDR3: CASSARQGSTEAFF
DNA: TGTGCCAGCAGCGCACGCCAGGGAAGTACTGAAGCTTTCTTT

size: -
V: TRBV27
D: TRBD1
J: TRBJ2-7
CDR3: CASSHPAGTGVYEQYF
DNA: TGTGCCAGCAGCCACCCCGCCGGGACAGGGGTCTACGAGCAGTACTTC

size: -
V: TRBV5-1
D: -
J: TRBJ1-6
CDR3: CASSLEGAFNSPLHF
DNA: TGCGCCAGCAGCTTGGAAGGGGCCTTTAATTCACCCCTCCACTTT

size: -
V: TRBV27
D: TRBD2
J: TRBJ2-1
CDR3: CASSRTGTSGSFEQFF
DNA: TGTGCCAGCAGCCGTACCGGGACTAGCGGGAGTTTTGAGCAGTTCTTC

size: -
V: TRBV7-3
D: TRBD1
J: TRBJ2-3
CDR3: CASSSTGGVSTDTQYF
DNA: TGTGCCAGCAGCTCGACAGGGGGCGTGAGCACAGATACGCAGTATTTT

size: once
V: TRBV19
D: TRBD1
J: TRBJ2-6
CDR3: CASSTPRRGRSGSGANVLTF
DNA: TGTGCCAGTAGTACCCCCAGAAGGGGGCGGTCCGGCTCTGGGGCCAACGTCCTGACTTTC

size: -
V: TRBV4-3
D: TRBD2
J: TRBJ2-7
CDR3: CASSQEGLAEKKYF
DNA: TGCGCCAGCAGCCAAGAGGGCCTAGCGGAAAAAAAGTACTTC

size: -
V: TRBV9
D: -
J: TRBJ2-1
CDR3: CASSAAFTGQFF
DNA: TGTGCCAGCAGCGCAGCTTTTACAGGGCAGTTCTTC

size: -
V: TRBV25-1
D: -
J: TRBJ1-5
CDR3: CASSETGFNQPQHF
DNA: TGTGCCAGCAGTGAAACAGGGTTCAATCAGCCCCAGCATTTT

size: -
V: TRBV5-1
D: -
J: TRBJ2-3
CDR3: CASSDRTSTDTQYF
DNA: TGCGCCAGCAGCGACAGGACAAGCACAGATACGCAGTATTTT

size: -
V: TRBV2
D: -
J: TRBJ2-3
CDR3: CATGPGPDTQYF
DNA: TGTGCCACTGGGCCTGGTCCAGATACGCAGTATTTT

size: -
V: TRBV7-3
D: TRBD2
J: TRBJ2-2
CDR3: CASSLDPPLAGVNTGELFF
DNA: TGTGCCAGCAGCTTAGACCCCCCCCTAGCGGGAGTAAACACCGGGGAGCTGTTTTTT

size: -
V: TRBV7-2
D: -
J: TRBJ2-3
CDR3: CASSFPAGGKEDTQYF
DNA: TGTGCCAGCAGCTTCCCCGCTGGGGGGAAGGAAGATACGCAGTATTTT

size: -
V: TRBV9
D: -
J: TRBJ1-1
CDR3: CASSVGGRSEAFF
DNA: TGTGCCAGCAGCGTGGGGGGGAGATCTGAAGCTTTCTTT

size: -
V: TRBV5-1
D: TRBD1
J: TRBJ1-3
CDR3: CASGEKGQGWSGNTIYF
DNA: TGCGCCAGCGGGGAGAAGGGACAGGGTTGGTCTGGAAACACCATATATTTT

size: -
V: TRBV4-2
D: -
J: TRBJ2-1
CDR3: CASSQAHGTYNEQFF
DNA: TGTGCCAGCAGCCAAGCCCACGGTACCTACAATGAGCAGTTCTTC

size: -
V: TRBV6-1
D: -
J: TRBJ2-7
CDR3: CASSLSVAYEQYF
DNA: TGTGCCAGCAGTTTGTCGGTTGCCTACGAGCAGTACTTC

size: -
V: TRBV7-8
D: TRBD2
J: TRBJ2-7
CDR3: CASSPLRVAGYEQYF
DNA: TGTGCCAGCAGCCCCCTTAGGGTAGCGGGCTACGAGCAGTACTTC

size: -
V: TRBV2
D: -
J: TRBJ2-1
CDR3: CASSAIQSTYNEQFF
DNA: TGTGCCAGCAGTGCGATCCAAAGCACCTACAATGAGCAGTTCTTC

size: -
V: TRBV9
D: -
J: TRBJ1-2
CDR3: CASSRRVEADGYTF
DNA: TGTGCCAGCAGCCGCCGCGTGGAGGCCGATGGCTACACCTTC

size: -
V: TRBV5-1
D: -
J: TRBJ2-7
CDR3: CASSLATDSYEQYF
DNA: TGCGCCAGCAGCTTGGCAACAGACTCCTACGAGCAGTACTTC

size: -
V: TRBV14
D: -
J: TRBJ1-2
CDR3: CASSQEPGRDGYTF
DNA: TGTGCCAGCAGCCAAGAGCCCGGGCGGGATGGCTACACCTTC

size: once
V: TRBV11-2
D: -
J: TRBJ2-2
CDR3: CASSLGRVVAGELFF
DNA: TGTGCCAGCAGCTTAGGAAGAGTCGTAGCCGGGGAGCTGTTTTTT

size: once
V: TRBV2
D: -
J: TRBJ2-7
CDR3: CAGSTGDTNLAYEQYF
DNA: TGTGCCGGGTCCACCGGTGACACAAACTTGGCTTACGAGCAGTACTTC

size: -
V: TRBV7-2
D: -
J: TRBJ2-5
CDR3: CASSLTSSPHETQYF
DNA: TGTGCCAGCAGCTTAACTAGCTCCCCCCATGAGACCCAGTACTTC

size: -
V: TRBV7-2
D: TRBD1
J: TRBJ2-3
CDR3: CASSLGGTGTEDTQYF
DNA: TGTGCCAGCAGCTTAGGGGGAACCGGGACAGAAGATACGCAGTATTTT